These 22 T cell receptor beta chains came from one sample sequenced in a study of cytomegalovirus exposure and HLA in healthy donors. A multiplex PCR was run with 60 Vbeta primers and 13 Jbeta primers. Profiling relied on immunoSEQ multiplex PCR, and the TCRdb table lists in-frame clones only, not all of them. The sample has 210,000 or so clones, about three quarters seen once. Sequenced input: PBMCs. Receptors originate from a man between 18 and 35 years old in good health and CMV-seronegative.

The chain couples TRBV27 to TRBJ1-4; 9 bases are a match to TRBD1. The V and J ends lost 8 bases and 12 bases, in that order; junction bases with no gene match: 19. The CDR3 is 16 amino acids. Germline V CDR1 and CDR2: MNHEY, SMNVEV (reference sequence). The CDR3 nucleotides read TGTGCCAGCTCATCATTGACAGGGGGTACCCCAGTTGAACTGTTTTTT. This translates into CASSSLTGGTPVELFF.

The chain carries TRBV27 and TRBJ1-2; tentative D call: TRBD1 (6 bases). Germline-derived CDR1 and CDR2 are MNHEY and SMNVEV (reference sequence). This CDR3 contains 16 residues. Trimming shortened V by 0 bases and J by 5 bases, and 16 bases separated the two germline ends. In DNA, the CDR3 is TGTGCCAGCAGTTTATCGAGTGGACAGCCGTATTATGGCTACACCTTC. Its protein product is CASSLSSGQPYYGYTF.

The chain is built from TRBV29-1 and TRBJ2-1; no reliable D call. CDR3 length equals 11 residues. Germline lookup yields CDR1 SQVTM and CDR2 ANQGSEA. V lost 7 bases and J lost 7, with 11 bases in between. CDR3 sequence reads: CSAISVNEQFF. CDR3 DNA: TGCAGCGCAATATCAGTTAATGAGCAGTTCTTC.

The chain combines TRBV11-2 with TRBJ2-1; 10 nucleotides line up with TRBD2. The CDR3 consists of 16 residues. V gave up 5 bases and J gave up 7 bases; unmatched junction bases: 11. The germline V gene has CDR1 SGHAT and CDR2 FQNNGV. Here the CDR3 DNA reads TGTGCCAGCAGCCCCGAGCGGGGGGGCCGTTTGAATGAGCAGTTCTTC. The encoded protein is CASSPERGGRLNEQFF.

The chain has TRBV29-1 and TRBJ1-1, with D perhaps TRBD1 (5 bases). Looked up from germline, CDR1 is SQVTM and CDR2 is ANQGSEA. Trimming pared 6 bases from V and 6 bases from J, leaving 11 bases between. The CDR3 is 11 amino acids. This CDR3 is CSVESGSEAFF. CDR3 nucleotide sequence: TGCAGCGTGGAGTCAGGGTCTGAAGCTTTCTTT.

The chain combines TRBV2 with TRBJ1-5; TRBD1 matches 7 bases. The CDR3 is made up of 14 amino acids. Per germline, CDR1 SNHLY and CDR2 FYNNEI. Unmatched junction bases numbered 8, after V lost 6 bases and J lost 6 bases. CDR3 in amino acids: CASRQTGVLQPQHF. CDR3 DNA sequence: TGTGCCAGCAGGCAAACAGGGGTCCTTCAGCCCCAGCATTTT.

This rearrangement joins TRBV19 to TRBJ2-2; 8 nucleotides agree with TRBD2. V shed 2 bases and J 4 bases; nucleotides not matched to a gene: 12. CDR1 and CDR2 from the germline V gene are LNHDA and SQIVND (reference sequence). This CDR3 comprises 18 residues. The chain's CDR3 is CASSISGRGEHSTGELFF. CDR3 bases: TGTGCCAGTAGTATAAGCGGGAGAGGCGAACATTCCACCGGGGAGCTGTTTTTT.

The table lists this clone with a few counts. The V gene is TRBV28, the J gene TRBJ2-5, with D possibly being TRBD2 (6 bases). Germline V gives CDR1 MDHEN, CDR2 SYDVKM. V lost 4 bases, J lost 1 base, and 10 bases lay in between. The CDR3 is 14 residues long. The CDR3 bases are TGTGCCAGCAGTTCCCCAGCGGGCCAAGAGACCCAGTACTTC. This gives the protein CASSSPAGQETQYF.

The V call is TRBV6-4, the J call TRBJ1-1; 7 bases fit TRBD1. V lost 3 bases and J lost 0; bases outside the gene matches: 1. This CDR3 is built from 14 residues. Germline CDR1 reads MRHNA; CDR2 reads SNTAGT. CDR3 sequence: CASSEQGMNTEAFF. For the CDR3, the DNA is TGTGCCAGCAGTGAACAGGGGATGAACACTGAAGCTTTCTTT.

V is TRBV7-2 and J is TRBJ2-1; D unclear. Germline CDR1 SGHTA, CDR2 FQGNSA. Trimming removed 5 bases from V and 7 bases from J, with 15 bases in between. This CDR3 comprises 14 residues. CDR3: CASSPGHNPNEQFF. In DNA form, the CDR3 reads TGTGCCAGCAGCCCAGGCCATAACCCAAATGAGCAGTTCTTC.

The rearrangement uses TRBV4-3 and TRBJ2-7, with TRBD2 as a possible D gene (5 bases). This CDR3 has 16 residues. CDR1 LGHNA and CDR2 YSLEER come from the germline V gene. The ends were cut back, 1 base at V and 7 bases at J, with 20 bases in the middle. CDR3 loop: CASSQGPGSWPGEQYF. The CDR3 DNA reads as TGCGCCAGCAGCCAAGGCCCGGGGTCGTGGCCCGGGGAGCAGTACTTC.

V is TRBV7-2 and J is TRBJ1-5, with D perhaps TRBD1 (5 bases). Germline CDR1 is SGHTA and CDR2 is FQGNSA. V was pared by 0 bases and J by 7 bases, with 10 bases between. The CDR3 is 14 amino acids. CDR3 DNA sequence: TGTGCCAGCAGCTTAGCAGGGGTGGGACAGCCCCAGCATTTT. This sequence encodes CASSLAGVGQPQHF.

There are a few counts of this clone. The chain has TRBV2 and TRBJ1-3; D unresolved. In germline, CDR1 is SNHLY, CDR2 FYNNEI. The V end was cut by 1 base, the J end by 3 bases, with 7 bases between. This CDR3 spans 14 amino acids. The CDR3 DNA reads TGTGCCAGCAGTGAAGGGAGAATTGGAAACACCATATATTTT. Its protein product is CASSEGRIGNTIYF.

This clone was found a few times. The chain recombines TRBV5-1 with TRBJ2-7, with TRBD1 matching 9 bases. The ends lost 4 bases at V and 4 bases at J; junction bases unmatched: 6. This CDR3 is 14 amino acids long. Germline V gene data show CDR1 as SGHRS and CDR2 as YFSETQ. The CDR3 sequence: CASSPGQGSYEQYF. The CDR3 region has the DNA TGCGCCAGCAGCCCGGGACAGGGATCATACGAGCAGTACTTC.

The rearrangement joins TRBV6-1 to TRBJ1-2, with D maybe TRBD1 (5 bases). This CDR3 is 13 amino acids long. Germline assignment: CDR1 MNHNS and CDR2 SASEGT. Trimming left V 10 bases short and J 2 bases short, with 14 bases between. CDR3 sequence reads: CATETAGNYGYTF. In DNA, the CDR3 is TGTGCCACCGAGACAGCGGGAAACTATGGCTACACCTTC.

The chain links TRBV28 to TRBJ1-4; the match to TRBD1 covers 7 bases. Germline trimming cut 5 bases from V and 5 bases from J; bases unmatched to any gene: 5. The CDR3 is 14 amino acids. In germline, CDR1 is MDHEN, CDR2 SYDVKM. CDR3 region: CASSLTGPNEKLFF. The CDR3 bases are TGTGCCAGCAGTCTGACAGGGCCGAATGAAAAACTGTTTTTT.

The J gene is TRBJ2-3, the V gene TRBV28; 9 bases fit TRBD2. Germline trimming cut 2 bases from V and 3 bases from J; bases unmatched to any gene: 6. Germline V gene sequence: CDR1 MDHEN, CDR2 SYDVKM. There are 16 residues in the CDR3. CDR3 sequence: CASSLIAGEVTDTQYF. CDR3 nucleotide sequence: TGTGCCAGCAGTTTAATAGCGGGAGAAGTGACAGATACGCAGTATTTT.

The CDR3 nucleotides read TGTGCCAGCAGCAGTGGACAGGGGAACACTGAAGCTTTCTTT. Residues: CASSSGQGNTEAFF. J is TRBJ1-1 and V is TRBV7-8; 8 bases are shared with TRBD1. CDR1 and CDR2 from the germline V gene are SGHVS and FQNEAQ. V was clipped by 5 bases and J by 1 base; unmatched bases: 3. The CDR3 totals 14 residues.

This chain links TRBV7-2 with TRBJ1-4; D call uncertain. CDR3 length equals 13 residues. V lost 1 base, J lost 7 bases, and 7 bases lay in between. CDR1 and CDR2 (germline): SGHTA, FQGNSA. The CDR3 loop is CASSLGRGEKLFF. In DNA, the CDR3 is TGTGCCAGCAGCTTAGGCAGAGGTGAAAAACTGTTTTTT. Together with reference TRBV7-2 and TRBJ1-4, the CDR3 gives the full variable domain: GAGVSQSPSNKVTEKGKDVELRCDPISGHTALYWYRQSLGQGLEFLIYFQGNSAPDKSGLPSDRFSAERTGGSVSTLTIQRTQQEDSAVYLCASSLGRGEKLFFGSGTQLSVL.

The CDR3, as DNA: TGTGCCAGCAGTCCGCTTAGCGGGCCCTACGAGCAGTACTTC. As protein: CASSPLSGPYEQYF. The chain combines TRBV27 with TRBJ2-7, with TRBD2 matching over 7 bases. Per the germline V gene, CDR1 is MNHEY and CDR2 is SMNVEV (reference sequence). The CDR3 loop spans 14 amino acids. Trimming at V came to 5 bases and at J to 2 bases, leaving 6 bases not matched to a gene.

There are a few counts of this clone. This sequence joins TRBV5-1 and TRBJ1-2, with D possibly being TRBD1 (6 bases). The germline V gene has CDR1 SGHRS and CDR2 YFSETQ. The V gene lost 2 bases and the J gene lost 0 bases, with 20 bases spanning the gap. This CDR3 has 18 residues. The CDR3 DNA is TGCGCCAGCAGCTTCGATACAGGGAGCAGGGCAGCTAACTATGGCTACACCTTC. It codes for CASSFDTGSRAANYGYTF.

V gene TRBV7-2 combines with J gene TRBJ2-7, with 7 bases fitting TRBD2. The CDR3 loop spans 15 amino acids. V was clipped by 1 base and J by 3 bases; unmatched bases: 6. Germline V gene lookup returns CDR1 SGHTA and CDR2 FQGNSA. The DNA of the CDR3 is TGTGCCAGCAGCTTAGTCCCTAGCGGCCTCTACGAGCAGTACTTC. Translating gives CASSLVPSGLYEQYF. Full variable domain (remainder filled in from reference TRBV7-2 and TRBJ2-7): GAGVSQSPSNKVTEKGKDVELRCDPISGHTALYWYRQSLGQGLEFLIYFQGNSAPDKSGLPSDRFSAERTGGSVSTLTIQRTQQEDSAVYLCASSLVPSGLYEQYFGPGTRLTVT.